Each of the 9 T cell receptor beta chains below was sequenced from the same sample in a study of OX40 agonist ivuxolimab in advanced cancers. Generated by immunoSEQ multiplex PCR, the TCRdb table keeps only in-frame clones and is missing some. The sample has 75,000 to 90,000 clones; around 85% are singletons. Sequencing used CD4+ or CD8+ T cells sorted from blood, obtained in a trial of the OX40 agonist ivuxolimab. These receptors all stem from an adult with an advanced solid tumor such as melanoma, head and neck, liver or kidney cancer.

This clone appeared a single time. The chain carries TRBV7-2 and TRBJ2-1; 8 bases align to TRBD2. This CDR3 comprises 15 residues. Germline trimming cut 1 base from V and 3 bases from J; bases unmatched to any gene: 2. Germline loops: CDR1 SGHTA, CDR2 FQGNSA. The CDR3 reads CASSLVSGGYNEQFF. CDR3 sequence (DNA): TGTGCCAGCAGCTTAGTCAGCGGGGGCTACAATGAGCAGTTCTTC.

V and J are TRBV30 and TRBJ1-2; D gene uncertain. Deletions cut 0 bases from V and 4 bases from J, with 12 bases between. The CDR3 totals 14 residues. The germline CDR1 and CDR2 sequences are GTSNPN and SVGIG (reference sequence). CDR3 coding DNA: TGTGCCTGGAGTGTACCTCCAACGATCTATGGCTACACCTTC. Amino acids: CAWSVPPTIYGYTF. The full variable domain, rest sourced from reference TRBV30 and TRBJ1-2, is SQTIHQWPATLVQPVGSPLSLECTVEGTSNPNLYWYRQAAGRGLQLLFYSVGIGQISSEVPQNLSASRPQDRQFILSSKKLLLSDSGFYLCAWSVPPTIYGYTFGSGTRLTVV.

The chain links TRBV30 to TRBJ1-4; unclear D gene. V lost 1 base and J 0 bases, leaving 9 bases between the germline ends. Germline CDR1 GTSNPN, CDR2 SVGIG (reference sequence). This CDR3 region has 15 residues. CDR3 residues: CAWSGYGATNEKLFF. The DNA of the CDR3 is TGTGCCTGGAGTGGTTATGGGGCAACTAATGAAAAACTGTTTTTT.

J is TRBJ1-2 and V is TRBV28; D ambiguous. The length of the CDR3 is 14 residues. The germline V gene encodes CDR1 MDHEN and CDR2 SYDVKM. Between the trimmed V and J ends, which lost 7 bases and 1 base, there was a span of 13 bases. The CDR3: CASTNSGHNYGYTF. The CDR3 DNA sequence: TGTGCCAGCACCAACTCGGGCCATAACTATGGCTACACCTTC.

V gene TRBV5-1 combines with J gene TRBJ2-5; 9 nucleotides agree with TRBD1. TRBJ2-7 matches the DNA end more closely, so the J call is doubtful. Germline assignment: CDR1 SGHRS and CDR2 YFSETQ. The CDR3 covers 15 residues. The CDR3 region is CASSWSGTGHLEQYF. CDR3 coding DNA: TGCGCCAGCAGCTGGTCCGGGACAGGGCACCTCGAGCAGTACTTC.

This sequence joins TRBV5-1 and TRBJ2-5, with a possible D match to TRBD2 (5 bases). Germline CDR1 is SGHRS and CDR2 is YFSETQ. The CDR3 length is 15 residues. The V and J ends lost 0 bases and 4 bases respectively, with 13 bases between them. The CDR3 region has the DNA TGCGCCAGCAGCTTGGCCTCGGTGGCGGGAGAGACCCAGTACTTC. As protein: CASSLASVAGETQYF.

The genes are TRBV19 and TRBJ2-2; D unclear. Deletions cut 3 bases from V and 0 bases from J, with 5 bases between. Germline V gene sequence: CDR1 LNHDA, CDR2 SQIVND (reference sequence). The length of the CDR3 is 14 residues. The CDR3 reads CASSISANTGELFF. The DNA of the CDR3 is TGTGCCAGTAGTATCTCCGCGAACACCGGGGAGCTGTTTTTT.

The chain joins TRBV9 to TRBJ1-2; D not resolved. The germline V gene has CDR1 SGDLS and CDR2 YYNGEE. The germline V and J ends were trimmed by 3 bases and 4 bases, with 19 bases remaining between them. CDR3 length: 16 residues. The CDR3 here is CASSGIKLKEGYGYTF. CDR3 DNA: TGTGCCAGCAGCGGCATAAAGCTCAAGGAGGGCTATGGCTACACCTTC.

The chain joins TRBV7-2 to TRBJ1-2; no reliable D call. Between the trimmed V and J ends, which lost 0 bases and 4 bases, there was a span of 9 bases. The CDR3 consists of 14 residues. Germline CDR1 is SGHTA and CDR2 is FQGNSA. In DNA, the CDR3 is TGTGCCAGCAGCTTAGCGGGGTCGGGCTATGGCTACACCTTC. It is translated as CASSLAGSGYGYTF.